Reported below is one TCR beta chain. Its antigen is unidentified. These data are taken from a study of T cells expressing NK-cell markers. For the study at large: It was from sorted CD3+CD56+NKG2C+, CD3+CD56+NKG2C- and CD3+CD56-NKG2C+ T cells that TCR beta repertoires came. HCMV seropositivity characterized most of the eight sequenced donors, and seronegativity one.

This CDR3 is 14 amino acids long. CDR1 is SGHNT, CDR2 YYREEE, per germline (reference sequence). Overall study findings and caveats: HCMV specificity of the expanded NKG2C+ T cell clones was not established.

A 5'RACE template switching approach incorporating UMIs was used to make TCR beta cDNA. TCRdb re-called the 5' RACE reads, yielding one record per CDR3 amino acid sequence without DNA. Its clone listing holds about 300,000 distinct CDR3 sequences. The chain has TRBV5-4 and TRBJ1-6; TCRdb proposes TRBD1, but this gene call is untestable without DNA. The sample was blood T cells: a sorted CD56 or NKG2C T cell subset, CD4+ or CD8+ T cells, or bulk PBMC T cells (not recorded which). The clonotype was recovered from a woman aged 18-69 years in good health. The CDR3 loop reads CASTTDRINSPLHF.